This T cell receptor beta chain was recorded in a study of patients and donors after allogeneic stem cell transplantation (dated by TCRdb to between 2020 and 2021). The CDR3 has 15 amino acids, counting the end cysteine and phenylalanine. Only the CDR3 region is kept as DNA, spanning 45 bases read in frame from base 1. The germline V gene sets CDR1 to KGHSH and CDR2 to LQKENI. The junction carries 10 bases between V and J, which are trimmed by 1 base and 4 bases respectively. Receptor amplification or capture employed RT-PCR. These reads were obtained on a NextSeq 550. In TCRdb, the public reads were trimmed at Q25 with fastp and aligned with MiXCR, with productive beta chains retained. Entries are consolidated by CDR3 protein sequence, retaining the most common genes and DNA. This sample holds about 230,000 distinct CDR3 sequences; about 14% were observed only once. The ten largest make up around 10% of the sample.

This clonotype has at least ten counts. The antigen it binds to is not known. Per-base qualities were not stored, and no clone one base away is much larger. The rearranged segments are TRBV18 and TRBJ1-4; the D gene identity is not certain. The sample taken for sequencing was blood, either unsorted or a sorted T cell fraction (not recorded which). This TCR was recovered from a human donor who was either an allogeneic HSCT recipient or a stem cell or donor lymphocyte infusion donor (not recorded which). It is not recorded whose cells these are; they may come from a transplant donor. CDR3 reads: CASSPRSGFNEKLFF. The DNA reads TGTGCCAGCTCACCACGGTCGGGTTTTAATGAAAAACTGTTTTTT. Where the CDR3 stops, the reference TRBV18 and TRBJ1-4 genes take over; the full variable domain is NAGVMQNPRHLVRRRGQEARLRCSPMKGHSHVYWYRQLPEEGLKFMVYLQKENIIDESGMPKERFSAEFPKEGPSILRIQQVVRGDSAAYFCASSPRSGFNEKLFFGSGTQLSVL.